This TCR beta chain came from a study of beta chain features in type 1 diabetes. As concerns this clone: Its antigen is unidentified.

General study points: Moderate but significant shortening of TCRB CDR3s was recorded in all four CD4+ subsets from Type 1 diabetes patients. There were fewer insertions and more deletions at the VDJ junctions of type 1 diabetes patients. Within the patient group, naive, central memory and Treg TCRB repertoires appeared more similar to each other than within healthy donors.

V was clipped by 0 bases and J by 5 bases; unmatched bases: 6. The CDR3 runs to 17 residues. The whole isolated RNA underwent reverse transcription, so sequencing captured expressed TCRB transcripts. The data were produced by immunoSEQ multiplex PCR, yet TCRdb's version contains in-frame clones alone and is incomplete. The sample comprises hundreds of thousands of clones, about an eighth of which are singletons, and approximately 0.043% rests with the top ten. Source material: naive CD4+ T cells from blood. This chain joins TRBV23-1 and TRBJ2-2, with TRBD2 identical over 10 bases. TRBV23-1 falls under the ORF class, with uncertain function. The receptor was isolated from a man aged 18 to 30 with type 1 diabetes. In DNA form, the CDR3 reads TGCGCCAGCAGTCAATCGAAGAGCGGGAGGGGTACCGGGGAGCTGTTTTTT. Residues: CASSQSKSGRGTGELFF.